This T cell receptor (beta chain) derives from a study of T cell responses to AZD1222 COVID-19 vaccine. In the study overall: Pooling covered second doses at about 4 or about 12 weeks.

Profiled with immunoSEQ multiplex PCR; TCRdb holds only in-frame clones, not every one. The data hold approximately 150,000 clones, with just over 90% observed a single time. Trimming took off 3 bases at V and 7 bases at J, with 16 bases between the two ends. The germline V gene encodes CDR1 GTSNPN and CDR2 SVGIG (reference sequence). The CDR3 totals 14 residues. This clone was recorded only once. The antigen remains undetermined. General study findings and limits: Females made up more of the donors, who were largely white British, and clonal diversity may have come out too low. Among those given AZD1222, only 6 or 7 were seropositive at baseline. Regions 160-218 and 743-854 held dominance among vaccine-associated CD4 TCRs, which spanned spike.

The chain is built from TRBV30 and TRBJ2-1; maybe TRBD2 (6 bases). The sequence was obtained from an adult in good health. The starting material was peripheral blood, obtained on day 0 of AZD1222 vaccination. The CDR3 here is CAWSRAGLRNEQFF. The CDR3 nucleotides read TGTGCCTGGAGCCGAGCGGGCCTTAGGAATGAGCAGTTCTTC.